This is a list of T cell receptor beta chains from one sample in a study of blood T cell repertoires in COVID-19. Method: immunoSEQ multiplex PCR; TCRdb's copy keeps in-frame clones and lacks some. The sample lists roughly 57,000 clones; 77% were seen once. Sequencing was carried out using peripheral blood. The receptor source for this set is a man between 65 and 80 years old with active or convalescent COVID-19. Each CDR3 is given with its conserved first and last residue. D genes are given only for firm matches. Clone size is given for some rows only: seen once, a few or many times, or a class if the clone is expanded.

j_gene | d_gene | abundance | v_gene | CDR3nt | CDR3aa
TRBJ2-7 | TRBD1 | - | TRBV24-1 | TGTGCCACCAGTGCCCTGGACAGGGGGACTTACGAGCAGTACTTC | CATSALDRGTYEQYF
TRBJ2-1 | TRBD2 | - | TRBV5-6 | TGTGCCAGCAGCTTGTTTCGTAGCGGGGGGAACAATGAGCAGTTCTTC | CASSLFRSGGNNEQFF
TRBJ1-5 | - | - | TRBV28 | TGTGCCAGCAGTTTAGCGGGTCCAGGCAATCAGCCCCAGCATTTT | CASSLAGPGNQPQHF
TRBJ1-5 | - | - | TRBV6-2/TRBV6-3 | TGTGCCAGCAGTTACGGGGCATCCTATCAGCCCCAGCATTTT | CASSYGASYQPQHF
TRBJ1-4 | - | - | TRBV2 | TGTGCCAGCAGTCCGGAGGAAAAACTGTTTTTT | CASSPEEKLFF
TRBJ1-1 | TRBD1 | - | TRBV6-5 | TGTGCCAGCAGTCCGGCCAAGGGGGCTCCTGAAGCTTTCTTT | CASSPAKGAPEAFF
TRBJ1-1 | - | few | TRBV28 | TGTGCCAGCACTAACTCGCTTGAAGCTTTCTTT | CASTNSLEAFF
TRBJ1-5 | - | few | TRBV19 | TGTGCCAGTGACTCTCACGGAATCAATCAGCCCCAGCATTTT | CASDSHGINQPQHF
TRBJ2-6 | - | - | TRBV19 | TGTGCCAGTAGTACAGATCTCTCTGGGGCCAACGTCCTGACTTTC | CASSTDLSGANVLTF
TRBJ2-1 | TRBD1 | - | TRBV19 | TGTGCCAGTAGTATGGGGACAGGGCTTACCAATGAGCAGTTCTTC | CASSMGTGLTNEQFF
TRBJ1-2 | - | - | TRBV5-1 | TGCGCCAGCAGCTTGTTCCAGGGAAATGGCTACACCTTC | CASSLFQGNGYTF
TRBJ2-3 | TRBD2 | few | TRBV3-1/TRBV3-2 | TGTGCCAGCAGCCAAGATTTAGCGGGGAACACAGATACGCAGTATTTT | CASSQDLAGNTDTQYF
TRBJ1-3 | - | many | TRBV7-9 | TGTGCCAGCAGCTTCACAGGAAGCTCTGGAAACACCATATATTTT | CASSFTGSSGNTIYF
TRBJ2-2 | - | - | TRBV3-1/TRBV3-2 | TGTGCCAGCAGCCAGACAACACTGACCGGGGAGCTGTTTTTT | CASSQTTLTGELFF
TRBJ1-2 | TRBD1 | once | TRBV6-5 | TGTGCCAGCAGAGCAGGGGGCAGACTTTATGGCTACACCTTC | CASRAGGRLYGYTF
TRBJ2-6 | TRBD1 | - | TRBV9 | TGTGCCAGCAGCTCACCGGACAGGGAGATCTATATCTCTGGGGCCAACGTCCTGACTTTC | CASSSPDREIYISGANVLTF
TRBJ1-1 | - | - | TRBV6-6 | TGTGCCAGCAGTAGTCGACCCACAGGGAACACTGAAGCTTTCTTT | CASSSRPTGNTEAFF
TRBJ1-2 | - | few | TRBV5-1 | TGCGCCAGCAGCTTGGCAGCAGGGGTGGACTATGGCTACACCTTC | CASSLAAGVDYGYTF
TRBJ2-3 | TRBD1 | - | TRBV12-3/TRBV12-4 | TGTGCCAGCAGTGCCTACGAGGGGGCCACGCAGTATTTT | CASSAYEGATQYF
TRBJ2-1 | - | - | TRBV6-5 | TGTGCCAGCATGAGCGGGACACTGAGGCAGTTCTTC | CASMSGTLRQFF
TRBJ2-2 | - | - | TRBV5-1 | TGCGCCAGCAGCTTGTCGCAGGGGTCGAACACCGGGGAGCTGTTTTTT | CASSLSQGSNTGELFF
TRBJ1-1 | - | - | TRBV11-3 | TGTGCCAGCAGCTTAGATGGAGGACCGACCTTT | CASSLDGGPTF
TRBJ1-2 | - | - | TRBV28 | TGTGCCAGCAGATACAGGGTTGGCGACTATGGCTACACCTTC | CASRYRVGDYGYTF
TRBJ2-7 | - | - | TRBV4-3 | TGCGCCAGCAGCCAAGACAGGGCGTACGAGCAGTACTTC | CASSQDRAYEQYF
TRBJ2-7 | - | - | TRBV11-2 | TGTGCCAGCAGCCTCTCTTTAGGGGGTGGGTCCTACGAGCAGTACTTC | CASSLSLGGGSYEQYF
TRBJ2-3 | - | - | TRBV7-2 | TGTGCCAGCAGCTCAGTAGATACGCAGTATTTT | CASSSVDTQYF
TRBJ2-2 | - | - | TRBV11-3 | TGTGCCAGCAGCTTCGTTGTTACCGGGGAGCTGTTTTTT | CASSFVVTGELFF
TRBJ2-5 | TRBD2 | - | TRBV6-2/TRBV6-3 | TGTGCCAGCAGTCATAGCGGGAGAGGTGAGACCCAGTACTTC | CASSHSGRGETQYF
TRBJ2-1 | - | - | TRBV28 | TGTGCCAGTCAGGGGCCGGGGAGCTCCTACAATGAGCAGTTCTTC | CASQGPGSSYNEQFF
TRBJ2-3 | - | - | TRBV28 | TGTGCCAGCAGCAGAACAGGGTTGGATACGCAGTATTTT | CASSRTGLDTQYF
TRBJ2-7 | TRBD2 | - | TRBV6-5 | TGTGCCGGTCCGGGAGGAGCCTACGAGCAGTACTTC | CAGPGGAYEQYF
TRBJ2-2 | - | once | TRBV7-2 | TGTGCCAGCAGCCCAGAGCGAGTTCGGGTCACCGGGGAGCTGTTTTTT | CASSPERVRVTGELFF
TRBJ2-5 | TRBD2 | once | TRBV5-1 | TGCGCCAGCAGCTTTTTTAGCGGGGTTGTAGAGACCCAGTACTTC | CASSFFSGVVETQYF
TRBJ1-5 | TRBD1 | - | TRBV6-5 | TGTGCCAGCAGAGACAGGGGTAATCAGCCCCAGCATTTT | CASRDRGNQPQHF
TRBJ2-3 | TRBD2 | - | TRBV7-8 | TGTGCCAGCAGCTTAGTGGCGGGAGGGGACACAGATACGCAGTATTTT | CASSLVAGGDTDTQYF
TRBJ2-3 | TRBD2 | - | TRBV11-3 | TGTGCCAGCAGCTTTAGCGGGAGCCCCCCAGATACGCAGTATTTT | CASSFSGSPPDTQYF
TRBJ2-2 | - | - | TRBV29-1 | TGCAGCGCCGAGGGTTTCGGCGGGGCGAACACCGGGGAGCTGTTTTTT | CSAEGFGGANTGELFF
TRBJ1-3 | - | - | TRBV14 | TGTGCCAGCAGACTCGGGGTCTCTGGAAACACCATATATTTT | CASRLGVSGNTIYF
TRBJ2-1 | TRBD2 | - | TRBV7-2 | TGTGCCAGCAGCTTAGCGACGTTTGGCGGGAGCGCGTACAATGAGCAGTTCTTC | CASSLATFGGSAYNEQFF
TRBJ1-3 | TRBD1 | - | TRBV5-1 | TGCGCCAGCAGCGTGGACAGGGGTGGCTCTGGAAACACCATATATTTT | CASSVDRGGSGNTIYF
TRBJ1-2 | - | - | TRBV7-2 | TGTGCCAGCAGCATGGACAGCCTTAACTATGGCTACACCTTC | CASSMDSLNYGYTF
TRBJ2-7 | - | - | TRBV11-3 | TGTGCCAGCAGCTTAAGGAGCTCCTACGAGCAGTACTTC | CASSLRSSYEQYF
TRBJ1-4 | - | - | TRBV7-9 | TGTGCCAGCAGCTTACCAGGGGTGAATGAAAAACTGTTTTTT | CASSLPGVNEKLFF
TRBJ2-7 | - | - | TRBV3-1/TRBV3-2 | TGTGCCAGCAGCCACACCTCTTGGAGAGAGCAGTACTTC | CASSHTSWREQYF
TRBJ2-7 | TRBD2 | - | TRBV30 | TGTGCCTGGACCGGGACTAGCGGGGTCGACGAGCAGTACTTC | CAWTGTSGVDEQYF
TRBJ1-2 | TRBD1 | - | TRBV7-9 | TGTGCCAGCAGCCGGGACAGGGGGGCCTATGGCTACACCTTC | CASSRDRGAYGYTF
TRBJ2-2 | - | once | TRBV30 | TGTGCCTGGAGTGTAGGATTGAGGCGGACCGGGGAGCTGTTTTTT | CAWSVGLRRTGELFF
TRBJ2-1 | TRBD2 | - | TRBV10-3 | TGTGCCATCAGTGAGTCGCTAGCGGGTCAATCCTACAATGAGCAGTTCTTC | CAISESLAGQSYNEQFF
TRBJ2-2 | - | - | TRBV11-1 | TGTGCCAGCAGGGACAGTTGGAACACCGGGGAGCTGTTTTTT | CASRDSWNTGELFF
TRBJ1-1 | - | - | TRBV30 | TGTGCCTGGAGGGGACCGGCCGGGAGCACTGAAGCTTTCTTT | CAWRGPAGSTEAFF
TRBJ1-1 | - | few | TRBV4-1 | TGCGCCAGCAGCCAAGGTGGGCTTTACACTGAAGCTTTCTTT | CASSQGGLYTEAFF
TRBJ1-2 | TRBD1 | few | TRBV7-3 | TGTGCCAGCAGCCCAGGGCAGGGGGTAGATGGCTACACCTTC | CASSPGQGVDGYTF
TRBJ1-2 | TRBD1 | - | TRBV6-4 | TGTGCCAGCAGTCCCGGGACAGGGGGCGGCTACACCTTC | CASSPGTGGGYTF
TRBJ1-5 | - | - | TRBV18 | TGTGCCAGCTCATTCAACGAGGCCGGTCAGCCCCAGCATTTT | CASSFNEAGQPQHF
TRBJ2-5 | - | - | TRBV24-1 | TGTGCCACCAGTGGGGCAGAAGATCAAGAGACCCAGTACTTC | CATSGAEDQETQYF